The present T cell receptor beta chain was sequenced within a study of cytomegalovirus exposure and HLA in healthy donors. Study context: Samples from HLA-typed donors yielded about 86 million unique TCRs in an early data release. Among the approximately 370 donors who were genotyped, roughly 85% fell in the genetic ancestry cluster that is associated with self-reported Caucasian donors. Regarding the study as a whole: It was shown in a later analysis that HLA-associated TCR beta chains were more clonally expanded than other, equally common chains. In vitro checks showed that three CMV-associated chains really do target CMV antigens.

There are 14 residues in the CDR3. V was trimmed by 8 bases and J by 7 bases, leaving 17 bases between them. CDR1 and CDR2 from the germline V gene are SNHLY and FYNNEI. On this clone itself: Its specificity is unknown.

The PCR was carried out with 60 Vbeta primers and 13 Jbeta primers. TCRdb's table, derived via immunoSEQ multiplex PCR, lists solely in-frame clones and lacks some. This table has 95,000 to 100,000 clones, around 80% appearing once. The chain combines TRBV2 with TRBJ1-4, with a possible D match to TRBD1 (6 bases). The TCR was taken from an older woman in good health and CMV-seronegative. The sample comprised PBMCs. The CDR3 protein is CASSGGARSEKLFF. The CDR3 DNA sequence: TGTGCCAGCTCCGGGGGGGCGCGGAGTGAAAAACTGTTTTTT.